This entry lists 21 T cell receptor beta chains sequenced from one sample in a study of blood T cell repertoires in COVID-19 (dated by TCRdb to about 2020). Library preparation employed the immunoSEQ multiplex PCR assay. In its TCRdb copy, this immuneACCESS table keeps in-frame sequences only and misses some clones. Where compared with another copy, unresolved V genes explain less than half of these, and the others have no known cause. The sample has over 200,000 clones on record, around nine tenths of them singletons. Of the sample, around a tenth is held by the ten largest clones. Sequenced sample: peripheral blood. The receptor set was obtained from a man aged 40-55 years who had recovered from COVID-19.

This clone was counted only a few times. This sequence joins TRBV12-3 or TRBV12-4 and TRBJ2-7; tentatively, D is TRBD2 (6 bases). V dropped 5 bases and J dropped 6 bases, with 8 bases sitting between them. This CDR3 is 11 amino acids long. The CDR3 protein is CASSHGGEQYF. In DNA form, the CDR3 reads TGTGCCAGCAGTCACGGGGGCGAGCAGTACTTC.

This clone was observed a few times. The chain recombines TRBV4-1 with TRBJ1-5; D gene ambiguous. CDR1 MGHRA and CDR2 YSYEKL come from the germline V gene. Trimming left V 0 bases short and J 8 bases short, with 14 bases between. This CDR3 region has 15 residues. CDR3 amino acids: CASSQDQADSKPQHF. The CDR3 bases are TGCGCCAGCAGCCAAGATCAGGCGGACTCTAAGCCCCAGCATTTT.

CDR3 residues: CASSKVAWTGTYEQYF. As DNA, the CDR3 is TGTGCCAGCAGCAAAGTCGCTTGGACAGGGACCTACGAGCAGTACTTC. The chain links TRBV21-1 to TRBJ2-7; TRBD1, the table's D call, lacks a check against the DNA. TRBV21-1 is a recognized pseudogene. The CDR3 is made up of 16 amino acids.

The chain couples TRBV27 to TRBJ1-6; tentative D call: TRBD1 (6 bases). V was trimmed by 3 bases and J by 7 bases, leaving 16 bases between them. Germline CDR1 and CDR2: MNHEY and SMNVEV (reference sequence). There are 16 residues in the CDR3. The CDR3 nucleotides read TGTGCCAGCAGTTTCCTGATTGGGGGCGGGAATTCACCCCTCCACTTT. Its protein product is CASSFLIGGGNSPLHF.

The chain recombines TRBV24-1 with TRBJ1-3; maybe TRBD1 (6 bases). The CDR3 has 14 residues. Germline values: CDR1 KGHDR, CDR2 SFDVKD. The V gene lost 9 bases and the J gene lost 3 bases, with 14 bases spanning the gap. The CDR3 loop reads CATDLGALGNTIYF. CDR3 sequence (DNA): TGTGCCACCGATCTGGGGGCGCTTGGAAACACCATATATTTT.

CDR3 in amino acids: CASSQDKTGRGEQYF. In DNA form, the CDR3 reads TGCGCCAGCAGCCAAGATAAAACAGGCCGTGGGGAGCAGTACTTC. The chain is built from TRBV4-3 and TRBJ2-7; maybe TRBD1 (5 bases). V dropped 0 bases and J dropped 7 bases, with 16 bases sitting between them. CDR1 and CDR2 (germline): LGHNA, YSLEER. The CDR3 extends over 15 amino acids.

The V call is TRBV5-1, the J call TRBJ2-3; TRBD2 matches at 9 bases. This CDR3 comprises 21 residues. After removal of 4 bases from V and 4 bases from J, the junction contained 25 bases not matched to a gene. Germline CDR1 is SGHRS and CDR2 is YFSETQ. CDR3 bases: TGCGCCAGCAGCCAAACGACAGGCCCCGGGACTAGCCGGGGTGTTTCAGATACGCAGTATTTT. It specifies CASSQTTGPGTSRGVSDTQYF. Variable domain in full (rest from reference TRBV5-1 and TRBJ2-3): KAGVTQTPRYLIKTRGQQVTLSCSPISGHRSVSWYQQTPGQGLQFLFEYFSETQRNKGNFPGRFSGRQFSNSRSEMNVSTLELGDSALYLCASSQTTGPGTSRGVSDTQYFGPGTRLTVL.

About this clone itself: At one end the junction does not follow the germline gene, possibly because of a read error. The chain links TRBV13 to TRBJ2-7; TRBD1 might be the D (5 bases). The CDR3 has 12 amino acids. Germline V gene data show CDR1 as PRHDT and CDR2 as FYEKMQ (reference sequence). The CDR3 sequence is CGGRVYSFEQYF. CDR3 DNA sequence: TGTGGGGGCAGGGTTTACTCCTTCGAGCAGTACTTC.

The chain is built from TRBV12-5 and TRBJ2-1; no clear D. CDR3 length equals 15 residues. Trimming shortened V by 5 bases and J by 0 bases, and 11 bases separated the two germline ends. Germline V CDR1 and CDR2: LGHNT, FRNRAP. The CDR3: CASGALHFSYNEQFF. The CDR3 DNA follows: TGTGCTAGTGGTGCTCTCCACTTCTCCTACAATGAGCAGTTCTTC.

The CDR3 DNA follows: TGTGCCAGCAGCAGTGCTGGCCTAGGGGGCTGGAATGAGCAGTTCTTC. Amino acids: CASSSAGLGGWNEQFF. The V call is TRBV5-4, the J call TRBJ2-1, with TRBD1 matching over 7 bases. This CDR3 contains 16 residues. Germline assignment: CDR1 SGHNT and CDR2 YYREEE (reference sequence). Germline trimming cut 4 bases from V and 7 bases from J; bases unmatched to any gene: 14.

The chain employs TRBV7-2 and TRBJ1-5; D not resolved. Between the trimmed V and J ends, which lost 1 base and 0 bases, there was a span of 7 bases. The germline gives CDR1 SGHTA, CDR2 FQGNSA. The CDR3 covers 15 residues. In nucleotides, the CDR3 is TGTGCCAGCAGCTTAGTTCGGGGTAGCAATCAGCCCCAGCATTTT. The encoded protein is CASSLVRGSNQPQHF.

Written as DNA, the CDR3 is TGCGCCAGCAGCTACACCGGGACGGGAGCCTACGAGCAGTACTTC. Translation: CASSYTGTGAYEQYF. The chain links TRBV5-1 to TRBJ2-7, with a weak D call TRBD2 (6 bases). This CDR3 has 15 residues. Germline lookup yields CDR1 SGHRS and CDR2 YFSETQ. V gave up 3 bases and J gave up 2 bases, with 15 bases separating them. Drawing the rest from reference TRBV5-1 and TRBJ2-7, the complete variable domain is KAGVTQTPRYLIKTRGQQVTLSCSPISGHRSVSWYQQTPGQGLQFLFEYFSETQRNKGNFPGRFSGRQFSNSRSEMNVSTLELGDSALYLCASSYTGTGAYEQYFGPGTRLTVT.

The chain recombines TRBV27 with TRBJ1-5; D is perhaps TRBD1 (6 bases). CDR1 is MNHEY, CDR2 SMNVEV, per germline (reference sequence). V shed 0 bases and J shed 2 bases, with 26 bases lying between them. CDR3 size: 21 residues. The CDR3 DNA follows: TGTGCCAGCAGTTTATCGGTACAGAGGGGAAGGGGGGGGAGAGGCAATCAGCCCCAGCATTTT. As protein: CASSLSVQRGRGGRGNQPQHF.

DNA for the CDR3: TGTGCCAGCAGTCGGTACAGGGACCCGGGGTACGAGCAGTACTTC. This sequence encodes CASSRYRDPGYEQYF. The rearrangement joins TRBV27 to TRBJ2-7; D is perhaps TRBD1 (6 bases). V lost 5 bases and J 4 bases, leaving 18 bases between the germline ends. Germline lookup yields CDR1 MNHEY and CDR2 SMNVEV (reference sequence). The CDR3 is made up of 15 amino acids.

This clone has more than one count but fewer than ten. The CDR3 spells CASSLRDRGNQPQHF. Here the CDR3 DNA reads TGTGCCAGCAGTTTAAGGGACAGGGGGAATCAGCCCCAGCATTTT. The chain recombines TRBV27 with TRBJ1-5, with 11 bases aligning to TRBD1. Germline V lookup: CDR1 MNHEY, CDR2 SMNVEV (reference sequence). V shed 2 bases and J 4 bases; nucleotides not matched to a gene: 1. CDR3 length equals 15 residues.

This clone was detected a few times. This chain joins TRBV13 and TRBJ2-2; D is unresolved. The CDR3 spans 16 residues. CDR1 PRHDT and CDR2 FYEKMQ come from the germline V gene (reference sequence). Trimming took off 5 bases at V and 7 bases at J, with 20 bases between the two ends. The CDR3 sequence is CASSPPFGGDFGELFF. The DNA for the CDR3 is TGTGCCAGCAGCCCCCCGTTTGGTGGAGATTTCGGGGAGCTGTTTTTT. Full variable domain (remainder filled in from reference TRBV13 and TRBJ2-2): AAGVIQSPRHLIKEKRETATLKCYPIPRHDTVYWYQQGPGQDPQFLISFYEKMQSDKGSIPDRFSAQQFSDYHSELNMSSLELGDSALYFCASSPPFGGDFGELFFGEGSRLTVL.

The genes are TRBV6-5 and TRBJ1-1, with D possibly matching TRBD1 (6 bases). The CDR3 has 15 residues. The germline gives CDR1 MNHEY, CDR2 SVGAGI. The V gene lost 0 bases and the J gene lost 4 bases, with 12 bases spanning the gap. CDR3 DNA: TGTGCCAGCAGTTACTCTACAGGGTGGAGCACTGAAGCTTTCTTT. Encoded protein: CASSYSTGWSTEAFF.

The V call is TRBV21-1, the J call TRBJ2-7; TRBD1, the D gene given by the table, was not confirmed from the DNA. TRBV21-1 corresponds to a pseudogene. The CDR3 extends over 15 amino acids. CDR3 DNA sequence: TGTGCCAGCAGCTCAACCACAGGGGGCGACTACGAGCAGTACTTC. Amino acids: CASSSTTGGDYEQYF.

The chain employs TRBV11-3 and TRBJ2-7, with 10 bases fitting TRBD2. Germline trimming cut 5 bases from V and 4 bases from J; bases unmatched to any gene: 11. The germline gives CDR1 SGHNT, CDR2 YENEEA. The CDR3 is made up of 16 amino acids. CDR3 loop: CASSQGGAGGSYEQYF. The CDR3 nucleotides read TGTGCCAGCAGCCAAGGTGGAGCGGGAGGGTCGTACGAGCAGTACTTC.

The V gene is TRBV12-3 or TRBV12-4, the J gene TRBJ1-1, with D tentatively TRBD1 (5 bases). V was trimmed by 3 bases and J by 6 bases, leaving 11 bases between them. There are 13 residues in the CDR3. DNA of the CDR3: TGTGCCAGCAGTTTTGGGGGGAAGGCTGAAGCTTTCTTT. Its translation: CASSFGGKAEAFF.

To note about this clone: Other DNA sequences in the sample encode the same CDR3. The chain recombines TRBV6-5 with TRBJ1-2, with D perhaps TRBD1 (6 bases). The CDR3 is made up of 13 amino acids. Germline values: CDR1 MNHEY, CDR2 SVGAGI. Trimming left V 5 bases short and J 2 bases short, with 9 bases between. The CDR3 region is CASSPTGNYGYTF. CDR3 DNA: TGTGCCAGCAGTCCCACAGGGAACTATGGCTACACCTTC.